Shown below are 21 T cell receptor beta chains from a single sample sequenced in a study of blood T cell repertoires in COVID-19. Sequencing used immunoSEQ multiplex PCR; TCRdb keeps in-frame clones, though not all of them. The table has about 300,000 clones, approximately 83% seen once; the top ten hold around 2.2%. The material sequenced was PBMCs or T cells enriched from blood (not recorded which). The origin of the receptors is a man between 25 and 39 years old who had recovered from COVID-19.

V and J are TRBV9 and TRBJ2-3, with 9 bases fitting TRBD1. Germline V gene lookup returns CDR1 SGDLS and CDR2 YYNGEE. The J segment lost 4 bases and the V segment lost 4 bases, leaving 4 bases of the junction unmatched. There are 14 residues in the CDR3. The DNA for the CDR3 is TGTGCCAGCAGCACCCGGACAGGGGCAGATACGCAGTATTTT. It translates to CASSTRTGADTQYF.

This rearrangement joins TRBV3-1 (or the pseudogene TRBV3-2) to TRBJ2-5; 15 bases are shared with TRBD2. The CDR3 extends over 14 amino acids. V lost 7 bases, J lost 7 bases, and 4 bases stayed unmatched. CDR1 and CDR2 (germline): LGHDT, YNNKEL (reference sequence). The CDR3 nucleotides are TGTGCCAGCACCCGGACTAGCGGGGGGGGGACCCAGTACTTC. As protein: CASTRTSGGGTQYF.

The chain employs TRBV30 and TRBJ2-6; unclear D gene. CDR3 length equals 12 residues. Trimming pared 2 bases from V and 4 bases from J, leaving 3 bases between. CDR1 and CDR2 from the germline V gene are GTSNPN and SVGIG (reference sequence). CDR3 sequence: CAWSPGANVLTF. The CDR3 nucleotides read TGTGCCTGGAGTCCGGGGGCCAACGTCCTGACTTTC.

The rearrangement uses TRBV5-6 and TRBJ1-1; the D is unclear. The length of the CDR3 is 14 residues. Trimming stripped 0 bases from V and 1 base from J, with 7 bases between. The germline V gene has CDR1 SGHDT and CDR2 YYEEEE. CDR3 sequence: CASSLDPSNTEAFF. Here the CDR3 DNA reads TGTGCCAGCAGCTTGGATCCTTCGAACACTGAAGCTTTCTTT. The full variable domain, completed using reference TRBV5-6 and TRBJ1-1, is DAGVTQSPTHLIKTRGQQVTLRCSPKSGHDTVSWYQQALGQGPQFIFQYYEEEERQRGNFPDRFSGHQFPNYSSELNVNALLLGDSALYLCASSLDPSNTEAFFGQGTRLTVV.

The chain uses TRBV4-1 and TRBJ2-7; 11 bases fit TRBD2. CDR3 size: 19 residues. Germline loops: CDR1 MGHRA, CDR2 YSYEKL. V shed 4 bases and J 6 bases; nucleotides not matched to a gene: 20. The DNA for the CDR3 is TGCGCCAGCAGCCTCCAACTGGGCCTAGCGGGGGGTATATTCGGCGAGCAGTACTTC. This encodes CASSLQLGLAGGIFGEQYF.

The chain combines TRBV5-1 with TRBJ2-7; 13 bases match TRBD2. The V gene end was trimmed by 0 bases and the J gene end by 7 bases; junction bases not matched to a gene: 4. CDR1 and CDR2 from the germline V gene are SGHRS and YFSETQ. The CDR3 covers 15 residues. Written as DNA, the CDR3 is TGCGCCAGCAGCTTGGGACTAGCGGGGGGAGGGGAGCAGTACTTC. This gives the protein CASSLGLAGGGEQYF.

The CDR3 reads CASSKAYGGGPTANQPQHF. CDR3 sequence (DNA): TGTGCCAGCAGCAAAGCGTACGGGGGGGGACCTACGGCCAATCAGCCCCAGCATTTT. The J gene is TRBJ1-5, the V gene TRBV21-1. TRBV21-1 has pseudogene status. This CDR3 spans 19 amino acids.

The V gene is TRBV6-4, the J gene TRBJ2-1, with TRBD2 matching 12 bases. Germline loops: CDR1 MRHNA, CDR2 SNTAGT. The CDR3 has 17 residues. V shed 4 bases and J 4 bases; nucleotides not matched to a gene: 8. As DNA, the CDR3 is TGTGCCAGCAGTGCTTTGACTAGCGGGGGAGCTTACAATGAGCAGTTCTTC. Translation: CASSALTSGGAYNEQFF.

The chain recombines TRBV4-1 with TRBJ1-2; the D gene is possibly TRBD1 (6 bases). V lost 1 base, J lost 2 bases, and 11 bases lay in between. From germline, CDR1 is MGHRA and CDR2 YSYEKL. The CDR3 covers 15 residues. The CDR3 loop is CASSQVDRINYGYTF. CDR3 nucleotide sequence: TGCGCCAGCAGCCAAGTTGACAGGATCAACTATGGCTACACCTTC.

The chain couples TRBV10-3 to TRBJ1-2, with D possibly TRBD1 on 6 matching bases. V was cut by 6 bases and J by 7 bases, with 12 bases left in between. This CDR3 region has 12 residues. Germline-derived CDR1 and CDR2 are ENHRY and SYGVKD. CDR3 sequence reads: CAIRGNRAGYTF. CDR3 nucleotide sequence: TGTGCCATCAGGGGGAACAGGGCTGGCTACACCTTC.

A remark on this clone: At one of its ends the junction is not consistent with the germline gene, which may arise from a read error. The chain carries TRBV5-1 and TRBJ1-4; no clear D. Germline V gene sequence: CDR1 SGHRS, CDR2 YFSETQ. The CDR3 is made up of 16 amino acids. CDR3 protein: CASSLRPSATNKKLFF. The CDR3 bases are TGCGCCAGCAGCTTGCGTCCATCTGCAACTAATAAAAAACTGTTTTTT.

This chain uses TRBV7-2 with TRBJ1-2; TRBD1 matches 7 bases. The germline gives CDR1 SGHTA, CDR2 FQGNSA. CDR3 length: 15 amino acids. Trimming removed 1 base from V and 6 bases from J; junction bases left unmatched: 8. The CDR3 DNA reads TGTGCCAGCAGCTTAGAGGGCAGGGGGTTGGATGGCTACACCTTC. Its protein is CASSLEGRGLDGYTF.

The chain joins TRBV5-4 to TRBJ1-1, with TRBD1 identical over 11 bases. Per germline, CDR1 SGHNT and CDR2 YYREEE (reference sequence). V gave up 4 bases and J gave up 2 bases; unmatched junction bases: 10. This CDR3 has 17 residues. For the CDR3, the DNA is TGTGCCAGCAGCCGGGACAGGGGGAGCGGACTCAACACTGAAGCTTTCTTT. Translation: CASSRDRGSGLNTEAFF.

This sequence joins TRBV10-3 and TRBJ2-7, with 8 bases aligning to TRBD1. Germline V CDR1 and CDR2: ENHRY, SYGVKD. V lost 5 bases, J lost 3 bases, and 3 bases stayed unmatched. CDR3 size: 13 residues. The CDR3 region is CAISPGGLYEQYF. CDR3 coding DNA: TGTGCCATCAGTCCAGGGGGCCTCTACGAGCAGTACTTC.

V is TRBV2 and J is TRBJ1-6; 8 bases fit TRBD1. The CDR3 runs 19 residues. Germline V gene sequence: CDR1 SNHLY, CDR2 FYNNEI. V shed 4 bases and J 8 bases; nucleotides not matched to a gene: 19. The CDR3 spells CASSALPWTGRIGDSPLHF. The CDR3 DNA is TGTGCCAGCAGTGCCCTCCCTTGGACAGGGCGAATCGGAGATTCACCCCTCCACTTT.

V gene TRBV18 combines with J gene TRBJ2-7; D is unclear. The CDR3 runs to 13 residues. Germline assignment: CDR1 KGHSH and CDR2 LQKENI. V was clipped by 0 bases and J by 2 bases, with 5 bases between them. For the CDR3, the DNA is TGTGCCAGCTCACCACCGAGCACCTACGAGCAGTACTTC. It translates to CASSPPSTYEQYF. Variable domain in full (rest from reference TRBV18 and TRBJ2-7): NAGVMQNPRHLVRRRGQEARLRCSPMKGHSHVYWYRQLPEEGLKFMVYLQKENIIDESGMPKERFSAEFPKEGPSILRIQQVVRGDSAAYFCASSPPSTYEQYFGPGTRLTVT.

The rearrangement uses TRBV19 and TRBJ1-5, with a tentative D call TRBD1 (6 bases). In germline, CDR1 is LNHDA, CDR2 SQIVND (reference sequence). The length of the CDR3 is 13 residues. Between the trimmed V and J ends, which lost 6 bases and 4 bases, there was a span of 10 bases. The CDR3 bases are TGTGCCAGTAGCCAGGGGCGTAATCAGCCCCAGCATTTT. It specifies CASSQGRNQPQHF.

The V call is TRBV3-1 (or the pseudogene TRBV3-2), the J call TRBJ2-2; 9 bases fit TRBD1. V shed 6 bases and J 3 bases; nucleotides not matched to a gene: 2. Germline CDR1 reads LGHDT; CDR2 reads YNNKEL (reference sequence). The CDR3 has 14 amino acids. The CDR3 DNA reads as TGTGCCAGCAGGCGACAGGGGGACACCGGGGAGCTGTTTTTT. Its translation: CASRRQGDTGELFF.

This clone was counted a single time. The V call is TRBV10-3, the J call TRBJ2-7; 10 bases match TRBD1. CDR3 length equals 19 residues. The junction had 15 bases not matched to a gene; V was cut back by 4 bases and J by 0 bases. CDR1 is ENHRY, CDR2 SYGVKD, per germline. CDR3 residues: CAISARSPAGTGVSYEQYF. The CDR3 nucleotides read TGTGCCATCAGTGCCCGATCCCCAGCCGGGACAGGGGTCTCCTACGAGCAGTACTTC.

This clone was seen many times. CDR3 in DNA: TGCGCCAGCAGCTTGGCCCAGGGCAAGGCTGGAAACACCATATATTTT. Its protein product is CASSLAQGKAGNTIYF. This chain joins TRBV5-1 and TRBJ1-3; TRBD1 might be the D (5 bases). Between the trimmed V and J ends, which lost 0 bases and 2 bases, there was a span of 12 bases. Per germline, CDR1 SGHRS and CDR2 YFSETQ. The CDR3 spans 16 residues.

The chain carries TRBV30 and TRBJ2-7; TRBD2 might be the D (5 bases). The V gene lost 0 bases and the J gene lost 5 bases, with 17 bases spanning the gap. This CDR3 spans 15 amino acids. The germline gives CDR1 GTSNPN, CDR2 SVGIG (reference sequence). CDR3 in amino acids: CAWSVPRARVHEQYF. The CDR3 bases are TGTGCCTGGAGTGTACCGAGGGCCCGTGTCCACGAGCAGTACTTC. Combining the CDR3 with reference TRBV30 and TRBJ2-7 gives the whole variable domain SQTIHQWPATLVQPVGSPLSLECTVEGTSNPNLYWYRQAAGRGLQLLFYSVGIGQISSEVPQNLSASRPQDRQFILSSKKLLLSDSGFYLCAWSVPRARVHEQYFGPGTRLTVT.